The 32 T cell receptor beta chains below all came from one sample that was sequenced in a study of control samples from healthy donors and cancer patients. Clones were sequenced by immunoSEQ multiplex PCR, and TCRdb holds only the in-frame ones, with some missing. The data show some 96,000 clones, roughly 87% seen once. The source material was blood. All receptors derive from a woman aged 45-65 years in good health.

Here the CDR3 DNA reads TGTGCCAGCAGCTTGTCACGCCCTGAAGCTTTCTTT. Protein: CASSLSRPEAFF. The chain has TRBV13 and TRBJ1-1; D remains unclear. Trimming removed 3 bases from V and 6 bases from J, with 8 bases in between. Looked up from germline, CDR1 is PRHDT and CDR2 is FYEKMQ (reference sequence). CDR3 length equals 12 residues.

There are a few counts of this clone. The chain is built from TRBV5-6 and TRBJ2-7; D unresolved. CDR3 size: 12 residues. The V gene lost 6 bases and the J gene lost 5 bases, with 12 bases spanning the gap. The V gene's germline CDR1 is SGHDT and CDR2 YYEEEE. CDR3 residues: CASTGPRDEQYF. For the CDR3, the DNA is TGTGCCAGCACCGGACCCCGTGACGAGCAGTACTTC.

The chain carries TRBV4-3 and TRBJ1-3; unclear D gene. The length of the CDR3 is 17 residues. Germline values: CDR1 LGHNA, CDR2 YSLEER. V lost 0 bases and J 1 base, leaving 13 bases between the germline ends. The CDR3 DNA is TGCGCCAGCAGCCAAGAATTTATGCGGGTTTCTGGAAACACCATATATTTT. Its translation is CASSQEFMRVSGNTIYF.

The rearrangement joins TRBV7-9 to TRBJ2-1; D remains ambiguous. This CDR3 is 13 amino acids long. Germline CDR1 and CDR2: SEHNR and FQNEAQ (reference sequence). The V end lost 11 bases, the J end lost 8 bases, and 19 bases lay between the germline ends. As DNA, the CDR3 is TGTGCCCAAAGGACCCCGGTTCGTCATGAGCAGTTCTTC. Its translation: CAQRTPVRHEQFF.

The rearrangement joins TRBV5-1 to TRBJ2-7; weak D call: TRBD2 (6 bases). This CDR3 is built from 15 residues. Trimming cost V 4 bases and J 6 bases, with 20 bases left between them. Germline CDR1 is SGHRS and CDR2 is YFSETQ. The CDR3 spells CASSPLSGERSEQYF. In nucleotides, the CDR3 is TGCGCCAGCAGCCCCCTGTCGGGGGAACGGTCCGAGCAGTACTTC.

The genes are TRBV6-4 and TRBJ2-2; 8 positions agree with TRBD1. CDR1 MRHNA and CDR2 SNTAGT come from the germline V gene. V was pared by 5 bases and J by 3 bases, with 2 bases of the junction left unmatched. The CDR3 loop spans 14 amino acids. The DNA of the CDR3 is TGTGCCAGCAGTTCGGACAGGGACACCGGGGAGCTGTTTTTT. It is translated as CASSSDRDTGELFF.

The genes are TRBV6-1 and TRBJ1-5, with 7 bases matching TRBD1. Germline values: CDR1 MNHNS, CDR2 SASEGT. V trimming: 2 bases; J trimming: 5 bases; junction bases outside the gene matches: 6. The CDR3 is 15 residues long. CDR3 nucleotide sequence: TGTGCCAGCAGTGAACCGGGACAGCCTCATCAGCCCCAGCATTTT. Encoded protein: CASSEPGQPHQPQHF.

The V gene is TRBV7-3, the J gene TRBJ1-1, with 7 bases that match TRBD1. The CDR3 covers 14 residues. Germline CDR1 SGHTA, CDR2 FQGTGA. Trimming cost V 4 bases and J 2 bases; bases outside gene matches: 4. CDR3 loop: CASSSGTANTEAFF. The CDR3 DNA sequence: TGTGCCAGCAGCTCGGGGACAGCAAACACTGAAGCTTTCTTT.

CDR3 sequence (DNA): TGTGCCAGTAGTATGGCTAGGGACAGGGGGTTTTATGAGCAGTTCTTC. As protein: CASSMARDRGFYEQFF. This chain connects TRBV19 to TRBJ2-1; 11 bases map to TRBD1. V shed 3 bases, J shed 8 bases, and the junction held 9 bases outside the gene matches. The CDR3 has 16 amino acids. The germline V gene encodes CDR1 LNHDA and CDR2 SQIVND (reference sequence).

The chain uses TRBV6-5 and TRBJ2-5; 10 nucleotides align to TRBD2. Germline V lookup: CDR1 MNHEY, CDR2 SVGAGI. V was pared by 4 bases and J by 2 bases, with 7 bases of the junction left unmatched. The CDR3 has 16 amino acids. CDR3 in DNA: TGTGCCAGCAGTTTGTCCCCTAGCGGGGGACAAGAGACCCAGTACTTC. It yields the protein CASSLSPSGGQETQYF.

The chain joins TRBV2 to TRBJ2-3, with D possibly matching TRBD2 (5 bases). V was cut by 6 bases and J by 6 bases, with 19 bases left in between. The V gene's germline CDR1 is SNHLY and CDR2 FYNNEI. The CDR3 has 15 amino acids. Here the CDR3 reads CASSDLIPGSDTQYF. The DNA for the CDR3 is TGTGCCAGCAGCGATCTCATCCCGGGGTCCGATACGCAGTATTTT.

The chain is built from TRBV9 and TRBJ2-7, with D possibly being TRBD1 (6 bases). The germline gives CDR1 SGDLS, CDR2 YYNGEE. V was pared by 0 bases and J by 12 bases, with 16 bases between. The CDR3 is made up of 13 amino acids. The CDR3 DNA follows: TGTGCCAGCAGCGTAGCTAATAGGGACATCCCGTACTTC. It specifies CASSVANRDIPYF.

The DNA of the CDR3 is TGCAGCGTCGCAGGGGGTTACAATCAGCCCCAGCATTTT. Translating it yields CSVAGGYNQPQHF. The chain employs TRBV29-1 and TRBJ1-5; 7 bases map to TRBD1. V was pared by 6 bases and J by 3 bases, with 5 bases of the junction left unmatched. Per the germline V gene, CDR1 is SQVTM and CDR2 is ANQGSEA. The CDR3 is 13 amino acids.

This clone was picked up one time. The chain's CDR3 is CAWRDYSGPPNEQFF. CDR3 DNA: TGTGCCTGGAGGGATTATAGCGGGCCCCCCAATGAGCAGTTCTTC. The V call is TRBV30, the J call TRBJ2-1; 7 bases are shared with TRBD2. The CDR3 consists of 15 residues. Germline CDR1 and CDR2: GTSNPN and SVGIG (reference sequence). After removal of 3 bases from V and 6 bases from J, the junction contained 11 bases not matched to a gene.

The rearrangement uses TRBV12-3 or TRBV12-4 and TRBJ1-5; a weak D match, TRBD1 (5 bases). The CDR3 sequence is 13 residues long. The V gene lost 7 bases and the J gene lost 4 bases, with 11 bases spanning the gap. The CDR3 spells CASTDGGNQPQHF. As DNA, the CDR3 is TGTGCCAGCACCGATGGGGGAAATCAGCCCCAGCATTTT.

CDR3 nucleotides: TGTGCCAGCAGCGTAGGGAACAGGCGGAACACTGAAGCTTTCTTT. This gives the protein CASSVGNRRNTEAFF. The rearrangement links TRBV9 to TRBJ1-1, with D possibly matching TRBD1 (5 bases). The length of the CDR3 is 15 residues. Trimming removed 0 bases from V and 1 base from J, with 10 bases in between. From germline, CDR1 is SGDLS and CDR2 YYNGEE.

The chain joins TRBV19 to TRBJ1-5, with a tentative D call TRBD1 (6 bases). The CDR3 is 18 residues long. Germline V gene data show CDR1 as LNHDA and CDR2 as SQIVND (reference sequence). V was clipped by 3 bases and J by 0 bases, with 18 bases between them. Written as DNA, the CDR3 is TGTGCCAGTAGTATCTATCTTCCGGGGGCGTATAGCAATCAGCCCCAGCATTTT. Amino acid sequence: CASSIYLPGAYSNQPQHF.

The J gene is TRBJ2-3, the V gene TRBV7-6; D gene unclear. The CDR3 extends over 14 amino acids. Germline assignment: CDR1 SGHVS and CDR2 FNYEAQ. With 2 bases removed from V and 6 bases from J, the gap between germline ends came to 12 bases. The CDR3 DNA follows: TGTGCCAGCAGCTTACGGAACTCGTGGGATACGCAGTATTTT. It translates to CASSLRNSWDTQYF.

This sequence joins TRBV5-5 and TRBJ2-6, with TRBD1 matching over 7 bases. Germline V gene data show CDR1 as SGHKS and CDR2 as YYEKEE (reference sequence). With V trimmed by 4 bases and J by 3 bases, 10 bases remained unmatched. This CDR3 contains 17 residues. The CDR3 region is CASSPPGTASGANVLTF. CDR3 nucleotide sequence: TGTGCCAGCAGCCCACCCGGGACAGCTAGTGGGGCCAACGTCCTGACTTTC.

The genes are TRBV18 and TRBJ2-1; TRBD1 aligns across 7 bases. Germline V lookup: CDR1 KGHSH, CDR2 LQKENI. The CDR3 loop spans 16 amino acids. With V trimmed by 0 bases and J by 0 bases, 2 bases remained unmatched. The CDR3 DNA is TGTGCCAGCTCACCACCGGGACAGAGCTCCTACAATGAGCAGTTCTTC. Translation gives CASSPPGQSSYNEQFF.

This clone was seen only once. This rearrangement joins TRBV13 to TRBJ1-2, with D possibly matching TRBD1 (6 bases). V was shortened by 5 bases and J by 5 bases, with 39 bases between the two germline ends. The CDR3 spans 22 residues. Germline V gives CDR1 PRHDT, CDR2 FYEKMQ (reference sequence). The CDR3 DNA reads TGTGCCAGCAGCCATAAAACCAATCGGCTCCAACAGGGCGCCGGGGGCTTATATGGCTACACCTTC. Residues: CASSHKTNRLQQGAGGLYGYTF.

CDR3 coding DNA: TGTGCCAGCAGCTTACCAGGGAACCAAGAGACCCAGTACTTC. Amino acid sequence: CASSLPGNQETQYF. The chain employs TRBV5-6 and TRBJ2-5, with D maybe TRBD1 (5 bases). CDR3 size: 14 residues. Trimming removed 2 bases at V and 0 bases at J, with 8 bases between. Per germline, CDR1 SGHDT and CDR2 YYEEEE.

The V call is TRBV4-1, the J call TRBJ1-4; 8 bases are a match to TRBD1. The CDR3 consists of 17 residues. Germline CDR1 is MGHRA and CDR2 is YSYEKL. Trimming took 1 base from V and 2 from J; bases not matched to a gene: 6. The CDR3 sequence: CASSQGPQGATNEKLFF. Here the CDR3 DNA reads TGCGCCAGCAGCCAAGGCCCCCAGGGGGCGACTAATGAAAAACTGTTTTTT.

The rearrangement joins TRBV20-1 to TRBJ2-4; TRBD1 matches 7 bases. The CDR3 extends over 20 amino acids. Germline V gene sequence: CDR1 DFQATT, CDR2 SNEGSKA (reference sequence). Losses at the gene ends were 3 bases for V and 0 bases for J; bases not matched to a gene: 20. The CDR3 sequence: CSASPGTVLLPPQAKNIQYF. CDR3 sequence (DNA): TGCAGTGCTAGTCCCGGGACAGTACTCTTACCCCCCCAAGCCAAAAACATTCAGTACTTC.

The J gene is TRBJ2-5, the V gene TRBV7-9, with D possibly being TRBD1 (5 bases). The V gene's germline CDR1 is SEHNR and CDR2 FQNEAQ (reference sequence). Trimming took off 2 bases at V and 5 bases at J, with 15 bases between the two ends. The CDR3 spans 15 residues. The CDR3 bases are TGTGCCAGCAGCTTACTTCACAGGACGGGTGAGACCCAGTACTTC. Its protein product is CASSLLHRTGETQYF.

This clone was seen a handful of times. The rearrangement joins TRBV5-1 to TRBJ2-6; no firm D call. CDR1 SGHRS and CDR2 YFSETQ come from the germline V gene. The CDR3 is 15 amino acids. The germline V and J ends were trimmed by 4 bases and 0 bases, with 8 bases remaining between them. The CDR3 coding sequence is TGCGCCAGCAGCCCTATCCTCTCTGGGGCCAACGTCCTGACTTTC. Its translation is CASSPILSGANVLTF.

This chain connects TRBV19 to TRBJ2-5; 8 nucleotides match TRBD1. The ends lost 6 bases at V and 2 bases at J; junction bases unmatched: 5. The CDR3 consists of 14 residues. From germline, CDR1 is LNHDA and CDR2 SQIVND (reference sequence). CDR3 loop: CASRGRDRQETQYF. The CDR3 region has the DNA TGTGCCAGTAGAGGACGGGACAGGCAAGAGACCCAGTACTTC.

This chain connects TRBV7-9 to TRBJ1-2; no reliable D call. The CDR3 loop spans 16 amino acids. V was trimmed by 3 bases and J by 5 bases, leaving 19 bases between them. CDR1 SEHNR and CDR2 FQNEAQ come from the germline V gene (reference sequence). Written as DNA, the CDR3 is TGTGCCAGCAGCTTCACTGCTCTGCATATTGGATATGGCTACACCTTC. This codes for CASSFTALHIGYGYTF.

This chain joins TRBV7-2 and TRBJ2-6; D is unclear. Germline V lookup: CDR1 SGHTA, CDR2 FQGNSA. This CDR3 spans 15 amino acids. Trimming left V 5 bases short and J 2 bases short, with 10 bases between. CDR3 in amino acids: CASSPWETGANVLTF. For the CDR3, the DNA is TGTGCCAGCAGCCCATGGGAAACTGGGGCCAACGTCCTGACTTTC.

This chain uses TRBV19 with TRBJ1-1, with no clear D. Deletions cut 7 bases from V and 0 bases from J, with 18 bases between. The length of the CDR3 is 16 residues. Per germline, CDR1 LNHDA and CDR2 SQIVND (reference sequence). CDR3 sequence (DNA): TGTGCCAGTATTTATTCGGCAGACCGTCTGAACACTGAAGCTTTCTTT. It encodes CASIYSADRLNTEAFF.

The genes are TRBV24-1 and TRBJ1-2, with 8 positions matching TRBD1. CDR1 is KGHDR, CDR2 SFDVKD, per germline. J lost 5 bases, V lost 3 bases, and 4 bases had no gene match. The CDR3 has 14 amino acids. CDR3 protein: CATSDAGGGYGYTF. The DNA for the CDR3 is TGTGCCACCAGTGATGCAGGGGGCGGGTATGGCTACACCTTC.

V usage is TRBV7-3 and J usage is TRBJ1-4; D remains ambiguous. The CDR3 sequence is 15 residues long. V shed 1 base and J shed 3 bases, with 9 bases lying between them. Germline assignment: CDR1 SGHTA and CDR2 FQGTGA. The CDR3 sequence: CASSLSFGPNEKLFF. The CDR3 nucleotides read TGTGCCAGCAGCTTAAGTTTCGGGCCTAATGAAAAACTGTTTTTT.